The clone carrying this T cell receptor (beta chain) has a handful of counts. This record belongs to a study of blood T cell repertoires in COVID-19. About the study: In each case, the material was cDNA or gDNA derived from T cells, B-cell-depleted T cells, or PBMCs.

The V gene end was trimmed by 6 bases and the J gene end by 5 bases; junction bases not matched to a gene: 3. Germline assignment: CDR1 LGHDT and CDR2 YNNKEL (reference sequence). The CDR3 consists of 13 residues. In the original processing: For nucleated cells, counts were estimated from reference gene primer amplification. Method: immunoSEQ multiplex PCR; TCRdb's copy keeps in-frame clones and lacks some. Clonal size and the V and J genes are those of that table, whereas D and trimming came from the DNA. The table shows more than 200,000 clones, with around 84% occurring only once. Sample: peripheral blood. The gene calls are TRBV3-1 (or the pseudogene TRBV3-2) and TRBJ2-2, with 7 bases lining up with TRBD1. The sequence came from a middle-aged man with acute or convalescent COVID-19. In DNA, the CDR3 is TGTGCCAGCAGGGAACAGGGGACCGGGGAGCTGTTTTTT. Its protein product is CASREQGTGELFF.